One sample yielded the 24 T cell receptor beta chains listed below, sequenced in a study of blood T cell repertoires in COVID-19. The data were produced by immunoSEQ multiplex PCR, yet TCRdb's version contains in-frame clones alone and is incomplete. The table shows 180,000 or so clones, with approximately 88% occurring only once. Specimen: peripheral blood. The receptors originated from a woman in her thirties or forties with COVID-19, enrolled during active disease.

This rearrangement joins TRBV10-1 to TRBJ2-5; the match to TRBD1 covers 8 bases. Germline CDR1 and CDR2: WNHNN and SYGVQD (reference sequence). This CDR3 is 16 amino acids long. V was clipped by 6 bases and J by 3 bases; unmatched bases: 12. The CDR3: CASSASLGQGEETQYF. In DNA form, the CDR3 reads TGCGCCAGCAGCGCCAGCCTTGGACAGGGAGAAGAGACCCAGTACTTC.

This clone came up many times. V is TRBV28 and J is TRBJ1-5; D ambiguous. Germline V lookup: CDR1 MDHEN, CDR2 SYDVKM. This CDR3 has 14 amino acids. V lost 5 bases and J 6 bases, leaving 14 bases between the germline ends. CDR3 DNA: TGTGCCAGCAGTCCAGAGGTAATCAGTCAGCCCCAGCATTTT. Translated: CASSPEVISQPQHF.

The chain has TRBV12-5 and TRBJ1-2, with a tentative D call TRBD1 (6 bases). V was trimmed by 4 bases and J by 7 bases, leaving 16 bases between them. The CDR3 totals 14 residues. Germline CDR1 reads LGHNT; CDR2 reads FRNRAP. The CDR3 loop reads CASGSSQTGRGYTF. The CDR3 bases are TGTGCTAGTGGTTCCTCCCAAACAGGGCGTGGCTACACCTTC.

The J gene is TRBJ1-1, the V gene TRBV6-5; no firm D call. V gave up 7 bases and J gave up 0 bases, with 15 bases separating them. Germline-derived CDR1 and CDR2 are MNHEY and SVGAGI. CDR3 length: 15 residues. CDR3 DNA: TGTGCCAGCACCCCCACGAGGTACATGAACACTGAAGCTTTCTTT. This codes for CASTPTRYMNTEAFF.

The V call is TRBV28, the J call TRBJ2-7, with D perhaps matching TRBD2 (5 bases). Deletions cut 6 bases from V and 0 bases from J, with 18 bases between. Germline-derived CDR1 and CDR2 are MDHEN and SYDVKM. This CDR3 region has 16 residues. This CDR3 is CASSPSRGLFSYEQYF. The CDR3 nucleotides read TGTGCCAGCAGCCCCTCTCGAGGGCTCTTCTCCTACGAGCAGTACTTC.

In its sample, this clone was seen a few times. One junction end does not reproduce the germline sequence, and a read error may be involved. The chain recombines TRBV5-1 with TRBJ2-3; D ambiguous. CDR3 length: 14 amino acids. CDR1 SGHRS and CDR2 YFSETQ come from the germline V gene. This CDR3 is CATSPGTSTDTQYF. In DNA, the CDR3 is TGCGCCACCAGCCCAGGCACGAGCACAGATACGCAGTATTTT.

This clone has a handful of counts. The junction departs from the called germline gene at one end, perhaps through a read error. The chain employs TRBV7-7 and TRBJ2-1, with 10 nucleotides matching TRBD2. Germline V gene sequence: CDR1 SSHAT, CDR2 FNYEAQ (reference sequence). The CDR3 extends over 16 amino acids. The CDR3 here is CASSSASGSPFSEQFF. The CDR3 DNA reads as TGTGCTAGCAGTAGTGCTAGCGGGAGCCCATTTAGTGAGCAGTTCTTC.

This clone has only a few counts. V usage is TRBV5-1 and J usage is TRBJ1-4; D remains ambiguous. CDR3 length equals 12 residues. Germline V gene sequence: CDR1 SGHRS, CDR2 YFSETQ. The germline V and J ends were trimmed by 5 bases and 7 bases, with 9 bases remaining between them. The DNA of the CDR3 is TGCGCCAGCAGTGACCTAGGTGAAAAACTGTTTTTT. The encoded protein is CASSDLGEKLFF.

This clone has only one observation. The V and J genes are TRBV27 and TRBJ1-2, with D possibly TRBD1 on 5 matching bases. Per germline, CDR1 MNHEY and CDR2 SMNVEV (reference sequence). The CDR3 loop spans 13 amino acids. Trimming stripped 0 bases from V and 7 bases from J, with 9 bases between. The CDR3 is CASSLSEGRGYTF. CDR3 coding DNA: TGTGCCAGCAGTTTATCGGAGGGACGTGGCTACACCTTC.

The chain is built from TRBV9 and TRBJ2-3, with 9 bases identical to TRBD2. CDR1 and CDR2 from the germline V gene are SGDLS and YYNGEE. The V segment lost 0 bases and the J segment 0 bases; nucleotides outside the gene matches: 5. CDR3 length equals 17 residues. CDR3 sequence (DNA): TGTGCCAGCAGCGTAGGTCCTAGCGGGAAGAGCACAGATACGCAGTATTTT. Amino acids: CASSVGPSGKSTDTQYF.

The gene calls are TRBV9 and TRBJ1-1, with D tentatively TRBD1 (6 bases). The germline gives CDR1 SGDLS, CDR2 YYNGEE. The length of the CDR3 is 15 residues. Trimming took off 0 bases at V and 0 bases at J, with 9 bases between the two ends. The DNA for the CDR3 is TGTGCCAGCAGCGTAGTAACAGGGCTGAACACTGAAGCTTTCTTT. Encoded protein: CASSVVTGLNTEAFF.

Notes on this clone: Within the sample, other DNA sequences also encode this same CDR3. The V and J genes are TRBV7-2 and TRBJ1-5; weak D call: TRBD1 (6 bases). Germline values: CDR1 SGHTA, CDR2 FQGNSA. V lost 4 bases and J lost 2, with 9 bases in between. This CDR3 has 14 residues. CDR3 sequence reads: CASSSRQGNQPQHF. DNA for the CDR3: TGTGCCAGCAGCTCTAGACAGGGCAATCAGCCCCAGCATTTT. The variable domain in full, with the rest retrieved from reference TRBV7-2 and TRBJ1-5, is GAGVSQSPSNKVTEKGKDVELRCDPISGHTALYWYRQSLGQGLEFLIYFQGNSAPDKSGLPSDRFSAERTGGSVSTLTIQRTQQEDSAVYLCASSSRQGNQPQHFGDGTRLSIL.

The chain joins TRBV5-1 to TRBJ1-2, with 8 bases fitting TRBD1. The junction had 11 bases not matched to a gene; V was cut back by 3 bases and J by 7 bases. Looked up from germline, CDR1 is SGHRS and CDR2 is YFSETQ. The CDR3 loop spans 15 amino acids. CDR3 region: CASSWGTGRNSGYTF. DNA for the CDR3: TGCGCCAGCAGCTGGGGGACAGGCAGGAATAGTGGCTACACCTTC.

J is TRBJ2-7 and V is TRBV14; the D gene is possibly TRBD1 (6 bases). CDR1 and CDR2 (germline): SGHDN, FVKESK. The CDR3 extends over 15 amino acids. With 4 bases removed from V and 4 bases from J, the gap between germline ends came to 17 bases. CDR3 DNA: TGTGCCAGCAGCCCCGAAATTAACAGGGATTACGAGCAGTACTTC. Translating gives CASSPEINRDYEQYF. Variable domain in full (rest from reference TRBV14 and TRBJ2-7): EAGVTQFPSHSVIEKGQTVTLRCDPISGHDNLYWYRRVMGKEIKFLLHFVKESKQDESGMPNNRFLAERTGGTYSTLKVQPAELEDSGVYFCASSPEINRDYEQYFGPGTRLTVT.

V usage is TRBV5-6 and J usage is TRBJ1-2, with D possibly matching TRBD1 (6 bases). Trimming removed 7 bases from V and 5 bases from J, with 24 bases in between. CDR3 length: 16 amino acids. CDR1 and CDR2 from the germline V gene are SGHDT and YYEEEE. CDR3 protein: CASSTRGGQLSYGYTF. The CDR3 nucleotides read TGTGCCAGCTCGACCCGCGGGGGCCAGTTATCTTATGGCTACACCTTC.

The rearrangement uses TRBV28 and TRBJ2-1; a weak D match, TRBD1 (6 bases). CDR1 and CDR2 (germline): MDHEN, SYDVKM. This CDR3 is 14 amino acids long. Trimming shortened V by 8 bases and J by 4 bases, and 15 bases separated the two germline ends. The CDR3 protein is CASGTSGVYNEQFF. The CDR3 DNA is TGTGCCAGCGGAACTTCAGGGGTATACAATGAGCAGTTCTTC. Full variable domain (rest looked up from reference TRBV28 and TRBJ2-1): DVKVTQSSRYLVKRTGEKVFLECVQDMDHENMFWYRQDPGLGLRLIYFSYDVKMKEKGDIPEGYSVSREKKERFSLILESASTNQTSMYLCASGTSGVYNEQFFGPGTRLTVL.

This clone was seen a single time. The rearrangement joins TRBV29-1 to TRBJ1-1; D is undetermined. This CDR3 comprises 14 residues. Trimming left V 3 bases short and J 0 bases short, with 11 bases between. Germline V gene sequence: CDR1 SQVTM, CDR2 ANQGSEA. As DNA, the CDR3 is TGCAGCGTTGATTCCCCGGGGATGAACACTGAAGCTTTCTTT. Protein sequence: CSVDSPGMNTEAFF.

The chain joins TRBV3-1 (or the pseudogene TRBV3-2) to TRBJ2-5; 9 bases align to TRBD1. The CDR3 consists of 15 residues. The germline gives CDR1 LGHDT, CDR2 YNNKEL (reference sequence). The ends lost 1 base at V and 5 bases at J; junction bases unmatched: 5. This CDR3 reads CASSQGWDRDETQYF. The DNA for the CDR3 is TGTGCCAGCAGCCAAGGTTGGGACAGGGACGAGACCCAGTACTTC.

The chain has TRBV3-1 (or the pseudogene TRBV3-2) and TRBJ1-1; possible D gene TRBD1, 5 bases. Trimming took off 1 base at V and 4 bases at J, with 10 bases between the two ends. CDR1 is LGHDT and CDR2 is YNNKEL in the germline V gene (reference sequence). The CDR3 extends over 14 amino acids. The CDR3 DNA sequence: TGTGCCAGCAGCCAAGCGGGGGGGAGCACTGAAGCTTTCTTT. This gives the protein CASSQAGGSTEAFF.

This rearrangement joins TRBV4-1 to TRBJ2-3; D not resolved. Deletions cut 3 bases from V and 0 bases from J, with 10 bases between. The CDR3 totals 15 residues. Germline V gene data show CDR1 as MGHRA and CDR2 as YSYEKL. The CDR3 loop is CASSHPIGSTDTQYF. DNA for the CDR3: TGCGCCAGCAGCCACCCTATCGGGAGCACAGATACGCAGTATTTT.

The rearrangement links TRBV27 to TRBJ2-4; 9 bases match TRBD1. Germline CDR1 reads MNHEY; CDR2 reads SMNVEV (reference sequence). This CDR3 has 13 residues. V lost 2 bases to trimming and J lost 7 bases; unmatched junction nucleotides: 0. The DNA of the CDR3 is TGTGCCAGCAGTTTAGACAGGGGGAACATTCAGTACTTC. Translation: CASSLDRGNIQYF.

The chain uses TRBV7-3 and TRBJ2-7; TRBD2 matches at 8 bases. This CDR3 comprises 14 residues. After removal of 3 bases from V and 2 bases from J, the junction contained 3 bases not matched to a gene. Germline values: CDR1 SGHTA, CDR2 FQGTGA. DNA of the CDR3: TGTGCCAGCAGCTTTGACGGGAGGGCCTACGAGCAGTACTTC. This sequence encodes CASSFDGRAYEQYF.

The genes are TRBV5-4 and TRBJ2-7; D not certain. Germline CDR1 reads SGHNT; CDR2 reads YYREEE (reference sequence). V lost 2 bases, J lost 4 bases, and 13 bases lay in between. The CDR3 has 14 residues. The CDR3 coding sequence is TGTGCCAGCAGCTTACTGACGACTGAGTACGAGCAGTACTTC. Protein sequence: CASSLLTTEYEQYF.

This chain links TRBV6-5 with TRBJ1-1; tentatively, D is TRBD1 (6 bases). The V and J ends lost 6 bases and 7 bases respectively, with 12 bases between them. The CDR3 consists of 12 residues. The V gene's germline CDR1 is MNHEY and CDR2 SVGAGI. The CDR3 DNA follows: TGTGCCAGCAGCTCCCTAGGGGGTGAAGCTTTCTTT. Translated, it gives CASSSLGGEAFF.